The 23 T cell receptor beta chains reported below all come from one sample, sequenced in a study of Ad26.COV2.S vaccination and SARS-CoV-2 variants. Assay used: immunoSEQ multiplex PCR; TCRdb lists only in-frame clones, some missing. The table shows roughly 680,000 clones, with 89% occurring only once. Stated treatment: about 20 received Ad26.COV2.S at low or high dose, single or two shots; about 5 received placebo; per-sample allocation not given. Sampling happened 63 days after the first vaccine or placebo injection. Sequencing was performed on peripheral blood, taken in a trial of Ad26.COV2.S vaccine versus placebo. The receptors originated from a person aged 18-60 years who received the Ad26.COV2.S COVID-19 vaccine or a placebo.

The chain recombines TRBV4-1 with TRBJ2-7; possibly TRBD1 for D (5 bases). The V gene lost 4 bases and the J gene lost 0 bases, with 10 bases spanning the gap. CDR3 length: 14 residues. From germline, CDR1 is MGHRA and CDR2 YSYEKL. CDR3 amino acids: CASSRGLGSYEQYF. Written as DNA, the CDR3 is TGCGCCAGCAGCCGGGGCCTAGGCTCCTACGAGCAGTACTTC.

The chain employs TRBV9 and TRBJ2-7, with D perhaps TRBD2 (6 bases). In germline, CDR1 is SGDLS, CDR2 YYNGEE. This CDR3 contains 16 residues. The ends were cut back, 0 bases at V and 4 bases at J, with 17 bases in the middle. The CDR3 protein is CASSVGRGGGRYEQYF. For the CDR3, the DNA is TGTGCCAGCAGCGTAGGAAGGGGTGGAGGGCGATACGAGCAGTACTTC. The whole variable domain, filled in from reference TRBV9 and TRBJ2-7, reads DSGVTQTPKHLITATGQRVTLRCSPRSGDLSVYWYQQSLDQGLQFLIQYYNGEERAKGNILERFSAQQFPDLHSELNLSSLELGDSALYFCASSVGRGGGRYEQYFGPGTRLTVT.

This rearrangement joins TRBV9 to TRBJ1-2, with 8 bases fitting TRBD1. The germline CDR1 and CDR2 sequences are SGDLS and YYNGEE. This CDR3 has 15 amino acids. J lost 2 bases, V lost 3 bases, and 6 bases had no gene match. The CDR3 sequence is CASSGGQGFNYGYTF. The DNA for the CDR3 is TGTGCCAGCAGCGGTGGACAGGGTTTCAACTATGGCTACACCTTC. Full variable domain (missing parts from reference TRBV9 and TRBJ1-2): DSGVTQTPKHLITATGQRVTLRCSPRSGDLSVYWYQQSLDQGLQFLIQYYNGEERAKGNILERFSAQQFPDLHSELNLSSLELGDSALYFCASSGGQGFNYGYTFGSGTRLTVV.

The rearrangement joins TRBV7-9 to TRBJ2-7; D gene unclear. The germline CDR1 and CDR2 sequences are SEHNR and FQNEAQ (reference sequence). The CDR3 runs 14 residues. V was cut by 2 bases and J by 1 base, with 9 bases left in between. The CDR3 loop reads CASSLMGISYEQYF. The CDR3 DNA sequence: TGTGCCAGCAGCTTAATGGGCATTTCCTACGAGCAGTACTTC.

The V and J genes are TRBV5-1 and TRBJ2-3; D gene uncertain. Trimming left V 3 bases short and J 6 bases short, with 14 bases between. The CDR3 is made up of 14 amino acids. CDR1 and CDR2 from the germline V gene are SGHRS and YFSETQ. CDR3 nucleotide sequence: TGCGCCAGCAGCTCCGTTCCACCCCCCGATACGCAGTATTTT. Its translation: CASSSVPPPDTQYF.

The table lists this clone with a count of one. This chain links TRBV3-1 (or the pseudogene TRBV3-2) with TRBJ2-2; the D gene is possibly TRBD1 (6 bases). The V gene lost 0 bases and the J gene lost 2 bases, with 19 bases spanning the gap. The germline CDR1 and CDR2 sequences are LGHDT and YNNKEL (reference sequence). The CDR3 runs to 19 residues. The CDR3 protein is CASSQELGAARRNTGELFF. In DNA form, the CDR3 reads TGTGCCAGCAGCCAAGAATTGGGGGCGGCCAGAAGAAACACCGGGGAGCTGTTTTTT.

This chain uses TRBV3-1 (or the pseudogene TRBV3-2) with TRBJ2-7; D is uncertain. CDR1 LGHDT and CDR2 YNNKEL come from the germline V gene (reference sequence). The CDR3 is 13 residues long. The V gene lost 1 base and the J gene lost 6 bases, with 10 bases spanning the gap. Here the CDR3 reads CASSQGHPGEQYF. CDR3 DNA sequence: TGTGCCAGCAGCCAAGGACATCCCGGCGAGCAGTACTTC.

This sequence joins TRBV7-9 and TRBJ2-2; weak D call: TRBD1 (5 bases). The CDR3 is 15 residues long. V lost 2 bases and J 4 bases, leaving 11 bases between the germline ends. Germline CDR1 is SEHNR and CDR2 is FQNEAQ (reference sequence). CDR3 sequence reads: CASSLMDTSTGELFF. DNA of the CDR3: TGTGCCAGCAGCTTAATGGACACATCCACCGGGGAGCTGTTTTTT.

This clone was observed a handful of times. The V and J genes are TRBV7-8 and TRBJ2-7, with 8 bases identical to TRBD2. Germline CDR1 is SGHVS and CDR2 is FQNEAQ. This CDR3 spans 17 amino acids. The trim removed 0 bases at V and 2 bases at J, leaving 9 bases unmatched. As DNA, the CDR3 is TGTGCCAGCAGCTTAGCGCGGGGGGAACGGTTAGCCTACGAGCAGTACTTC. Translated: CASSLARGERLAYEQYF.

V gene TRBV27 combines with J gene TRBJ2-1; no definite D call. CDR1 and CDR2 (germline): MNHEY, SMNVEV (reference sequence). This CDR3 has 16 residues. The V and J ends lost 0 bases and 2 bases respectively, with 11 bases between them. The DNA of the CDR3 is TGTGCCAGCAGTTTATCTGTCCAGGCGCCCTACAATGAGCAGTTCTTC. Amino acids: CASSLSVQAPYNEQFF.

V usage is TRBV4-2 and J usage is TRBJ2-7; 11 positions agree with TRBD2. CDR3 length: 16 amino acids. J was trimmed by 6 bases and V by 2 bases; bases with no gene match: 9. CDR1 is LGHNA, CDR2 YNFKEQ, per germline. CDR3 sequence: CASSQTLAGEIREQYF. The CDR3 bases are TGTGCCAGCAGCCAAACACTAGCGGGAGAGATCCGCGAGCAGTACTTC.

The V gene is TRBV18, the J gene TRBJ2-1; TRBD2 agrees at 8 bases. The CDR3 loop spans 16 amino acids. Per the germline V gene, CDR1 is KGHSH and CDR2 is LQKENI. J lost 3 bases, V lost 3 bases, and 7 bases had no gene match. CDR3 DNA: TGTGCCAGCTCACCGTCGAGCGGGAGCCGCTACAATGAGCAGTTCTTC. Translation gives CASSPSSGSRYNEQFF. The variable domain in full, completed from reference TRBV18 and TRBJ2-1, reads NAGVMQNPRHLVRRRGQEARLRCSPMKGHSHVYWYRQLPEEGLKFMVYLQKENIIDESGMPKERFSAEFPKEGPSILRIQQVVRGDSAAYFCASSPSSGSRYNEQFFGPGTRLTVL.

The chain is built from TRBV5-4 and TRBJ2-2; 8 nucleotides align to TRBD2. With 3 bases clipped from V and 7 bases from J, the junction kept 11 bases outside the gene matches. This CDR3 is 16 amino acids long. CDR1 is SGHNT and CDR2 is YYREEE in the germline V gene (reference sequence). The chain's CDR3 is CASSYDLAGLNGELFF. The DNA for the CDR3 is TGTGCCAGCAGCTACGATTTAGCGGGGTTGAACGGGGAGCTGTTTTTT.

The chain carries TRBV19 and TRBJ2-2, with TRBD1 matching 8 bases. The CDR3 runs 19 residues. J gave up 4 bases and V 3 bases, and 16 bases lay outside the gene matches. CDR1 and CDR2 from the germline V gene are LNHDA and SQIVND (reference sequence). The CDR3 DNA reads as TGTGCCAGTAGTATGGATGGGACAGGCGGCAGGGGAACCACCGGGGAGCTGTTTTTT. The encoded protein is CASSMDGTGGRGTTGELFF.

This clone was observed once. The chain couples TRBV6-5 to TRBJ2-1, with unresolved D. V dropped 6 bases and J dropped 7 bases, with 10 bases sitting between them. Germline CDR1 reads MNHEY; CDR2 reads SVGAGI. CDR3 length: 12 residues. The CDR3 loop reads CASSREENEQFF. CDR3 coding DNA: TGTGCCAGCAGCCGAGAGGAAAATGAGCAGTTCTTC.

The CDR3 DNA is TGTGCCAGCACCCCCCTTTTCCCGGGACAGGGGAATTTTTTTAACACCGGGGAGCTGTTTTTT. Translated, it gives CASTPLFPGQGNFFNTGELFF. This chain uses TRBV6-2 or TRBV6-3 with TRBJ2-2; 10 bases map to TRBD1. Trimming cost V 7 bases and J 2 bases; bases outside gene matches: 22. Germline V gene sequence: CDR1 MNHEY, CDR2 SVGEGT. The CDR3 length is 21 residues.

This clone was picked up one time. The V gene is TRBV19, the J gene TRBJ2-1; D remains ambiguous. Germline lookup yields CDR1 LNHDA and CDR2 SQIVND (reference sequence). V shed 7 bases and J shed 2 bases, with 12 bases lying between them. The CDR3 contains 14 residues. As DNA, the CDR3 is TGTGCCAGTAAGGTAACCGGCACCTACAATGAGCAGTTCTTC. This gives the protein CASKVTGTYNEQFF.

The gene calls are TRBV9 and TRBJ2-7; D possibly matches TRBD1 or TRBD2 (5 bases each). Germline V gives CDR1 SGDLS, CDR2 YYNGEE. The CDR3 has 14 residues. V lost 0 bases and J 6 bases, leaving 13 bases between the germline ends. The CDR3 reads CASSVASGPGEQYF. DNA of the CDR3: TGTGCCAGCAGCGTAGCTTCGGGACCCGGCGAGCAGTACTTC.

The chain recombines TRBV19 with TRBJ2-1; 8 bases align to TRBD2. CDR3 length equals 15 residues. Germline V gene sequence: CDR1 LNHDA, CDR2 SQIVND (reference sequence). Trimming at V came to 3 bases and at J to 8 bases, leaving 9 bases not matched to a gene. DNA of the CDR3: TGTGCCAGTAGTATGTATGGCGGGAGGCCCGATGAGCAGTTCTTC. Amino acid sequence: CASSMYGGRPDEQFF. The complete variable domain, with remaining parts taken from reference TRBV19 and TRBJ2-1, reads DGGITQSPKYLFRKEGQNVTLSCEQNLNHDAMYWYRQDPGQGLRLIYYSQIVNDFQKGDIAEGYSVSREKKESFPLTVTSAQKNPTAFYLCASSMYGGRPDEQFFGPGTRLTVL.

The chain has TRBV3-1 (or the pseudogene TRBV3-2) and TRBJ2-7, with TRBD2 matching over 11 bases. Unmatched junction bases numbered 9, after V lost 4 bases and J lost 4 bases. The germline CDR1 and CDR2 sequences are LGHDT and YNNKEL (reference sequence). The CDR3 sequence is 16 residues long. The CDR3 here is CASSRPLAGGLYEQYF. CDR3 sequence (DNA): TGTGCCAGCAGCCGACCCCTAGCGGGAGGTTTATACGAGCAGTACTTC.

The CDR3 DNA reads as TGTGCCAGCAGCTTAGTTCTAATGACAGGGCGTAGTGGGGCCAACGTCCTGACTTTC. It specifies CASSLVLMTGRSGANVLTF. V is TRBV7-9 and J is TRBJ2-6; 7 nucleotides agree with TRBD1. V lost 1 base and J lost 3; bases outside the gene matches: 12. This CDR3 comprises 19 residues. Germline loops: CDR1 SEHNR, CDR2 FQNEAQ (reference sequence).

The chain links TRBV28 to TRBJ1-1; no clear D. Germline loops: CDR1 MDHEN, CDR2 SYDVKM. The CDR3 has 15 residues. V lost 7 bases to trimming and J lost 0 bases, with 15 bases between them. The CDR3, as DNA: TGTGCCAGCACCCCGAGGAGAAGAGTGAACACTGAAGCTTTCTTT. Encoded protein: CASTPRRRVNTEAFF.

This clone was seen once. The V call is TRBV7-6, the J call TRBJ2-3, with 8 bases lining up with TRBD2. Germline V gene sequence: CDR1 SGHVS, CDR2 FNYEAQ. With 5 bases clipped from V and 4 bases from J, the junction kept 5 bases outside the gene matches. The CDR3 runs to 14 residues. The CDR3 spells CASSLSGSPDTQYF. The CDR3 region has the DNA TGTGCCAGCAGCCTCAGCGGGAGCCCAGATACGCAGTATTTT.